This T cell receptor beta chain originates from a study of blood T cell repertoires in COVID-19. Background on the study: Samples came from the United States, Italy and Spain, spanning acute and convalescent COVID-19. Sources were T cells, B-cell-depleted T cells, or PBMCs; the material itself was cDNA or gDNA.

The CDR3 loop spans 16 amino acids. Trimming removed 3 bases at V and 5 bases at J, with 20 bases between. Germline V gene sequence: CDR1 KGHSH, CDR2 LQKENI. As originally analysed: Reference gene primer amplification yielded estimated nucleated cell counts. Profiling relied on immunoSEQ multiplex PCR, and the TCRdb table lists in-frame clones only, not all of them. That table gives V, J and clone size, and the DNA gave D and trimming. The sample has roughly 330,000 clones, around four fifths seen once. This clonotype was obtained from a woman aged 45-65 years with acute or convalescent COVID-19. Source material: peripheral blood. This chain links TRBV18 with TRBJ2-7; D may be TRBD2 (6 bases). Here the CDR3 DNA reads TGTGCCAGCTCACCCCTGCGGGGTTGGTCTAGGAACGAGCAGTACTTC. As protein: CASSPLRGWSRNEQYF.